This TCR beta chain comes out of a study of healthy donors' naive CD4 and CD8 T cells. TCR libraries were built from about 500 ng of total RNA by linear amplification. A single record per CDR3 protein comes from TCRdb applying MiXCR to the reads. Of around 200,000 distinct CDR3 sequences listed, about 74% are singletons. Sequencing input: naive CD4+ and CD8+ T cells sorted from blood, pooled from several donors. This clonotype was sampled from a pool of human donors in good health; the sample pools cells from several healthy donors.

CDR3 amino acids: CSVGRDRHTFYGYTF. CDR3 bases: TGCAGCGTTGGCAGGGATAGGCACACCTTCTATGGCTACACCTTC. This chain links TRBV29-1 with TRBJ1-2; D might be TRBD1 (5 bases). The CDR3 consists of 15 residues. V lost 4 bases to trimming and J lost 4 bases, with 19 bases between them. Germline V lookup: CDR1 SQVTM, CDR2 ANQGSEA.